The clone carrying this T cell receptor (beta chain) was seen more than once but under ten times. As yet, its antigen is unknown. In each case, RNA was isolated and then reverse transcribed into cDNA as the sequencing template. Sequenced by immunoSEQ multiplex PCR; TCRdb stores in-frame clones only, minus some. The table has more than 200,000 clones, over 60% seen once. This specimen comes from a study of CD8+ T cells in alopecia areata. Treatment indicated: oral pan-JAK inhibitor, 5-10 mg twice daily. Alopecia areata patients gave lesional scalp punch biopsies and peripheral blood samples. Study findings and constraints: Tofacitinib yielded significantly lower scalp clonality and fewer expanded CD8+ clones among the top 100.

The sequence was obtained from a human donor with alopecia areata. The sequencing used CD4+ T cells sorted from blood, collected at approximately week 44, from a patient treated with tofacitinib.

The CDR3 sequence: CASSLERTLQETQYF. CDR3 bases: TGTGCCAGCAGCTTAGAACGGACGCTTCAAGAGACCCAGTACTTC. This chain connects TRBV11-1 to TRBJ2-5; D is undetermined. V was clipped by 1 base and J by 2 bases, with 11 bases between them. This CDR3 has 15 residues. Germline V lookup: CDR1 SGHAT, CDR2 FQDESV (reference sequence).